The 13 T cell receptor beta chains listed next were all sequenced from one sample in a study of patients and donors after allogeneic stem cell transplantation. TCRdb analysed the RT-PCR reads with MiXCR anew, one entry per CDR3 protein. In the table there are 150,000 to 250,000 distinct CDR3 sequences, approximately 41% of which are singletons. Source material: blood, either unsorted or a sorted T cell fraction (not recorded which). The receptor set was obtained from a human donor who was either an allogeneic HSCT recipient or a stem cell or donor lymphocyte infusion donor (not recorded which). It is not recorded whose cells these are; they may come from a transplant donor.

The chain uses TRBV11-1 and TRBJ2-7; D is unresolved. The CDR3 is made up of 12 amino acids. Trimming left V 1 base short and J 6 bases short, with 7 bases between. The germline gives CDR1 SGHAT, CDR2 FQDESV (reference sequence). CDR3 sequence reads: CASSLEGSEQYF. CDR3 DNA: TGTGCCAGCAGCTTAGAGGGATCCGAGCAGTACTTC.

The CDR3 DNA reads TGTGCCAGCAGTTACTCGACGGTTGCGAAAAACACAGATACGCAGTATTTT. Its translation: CASSYSTVAKNTDTQYF. The V call is TRBV6-2 or TRBV6-3, the J call TRBJ2-3; D call uncertain. This CDR3 contains 17 residues. V was clipped by 0 bases and J by 2 bases, with 15 bases between them. Germline V gene sequence: CDR1 MNHEY, CDR2 SVGEGT.

This clonotype showed up just a few times. The chain employs TRBV5-6 and TRBJ2-3; D gene ambiguous. The CDR3 spans 12 residues. Trimming removed 5 bases at V and 6 bases at J, with 10 bases between. Germline-derived CDR1 and CDR2 are SGHDT and YYEEEE. In nucleotides, the CDR3 is TGTGCCAGCAGGTCAATTGCGGATACGCAGTATTTT. Its translation is CASRSIADTQYF. Looking up the rest from reference TRBV5-6 and TRBJ2-3 gives the full variable domain: DAGVTQSPTHLIKTRGQQVTLRCSPKSGHDTVSWYQQALGQGPQFIFQYYEEEERQRGNFPDRFSGHQFPNYSSELNVNALLLGDSALYLCASRSIADTQYFGPGTRLTVL.

The chain recombines TRBV12-3 or TRBV12-4 with TRBJ2-7, with D possibly being TRBD1 (7 bases). This CDR3 is built from 15 residues. V was cut by 4 bases and J by 4 bases, with 17 bases left in between. The CDR3, as DNA: TGTGCCAGCAGTTCGGAGGGGGCTGGCTGGTACGAGCAGTACTTC. It encodes CASSSEGAGWYEQYF.

This clonotype came up a few times. The chain combines TRBV4-1 with TRBJ2-1; TRBD2 aligns across 10 bases. The CDR3 consists of 17 residues. The V segment lost 1 base and the J segment 7 bases; nucleotides outside the gene matches: 10. Germline CDR1 and CDR2: MGHRA and YSYEKL. CDR3 loop: CASSQGGSGRIGNEQFF. Written as DNA, the CDR3 is TGCGCCAGCAGCCAAGGAGGTAGCGGGAGGATAGGTAATGAGCAGTTCTTC.

This chain connects TRBV4-1 to TRBJ1-4; the D is unclear. Per the germline V gene, CDR1 is MGHRA and CDR2 is YSYEKL. V dropped 4 bases and J dropped 0 bases, with 12 bases sitting between them. The CDR3 totals 16 residues. The CDR3 nucleotides read TGCGCCAGCAGCCTTGCGATGGAAGCAACTAATGAAAAACTGTTTTTT. Protein product: CASSLAMEATNEKLFF.

This chain links TRBV7-2 with TRBJ2-3, with TRBD2 identical over 8 bases. The germline V gene encodes CDR1 SGHTA and CDR2 FQGNSA. The CDR3 consists of 13 residues. V dropped 5 bases and J dropped 5; count of bases not matched to a gene: 3. The CDR3: CASSGLAGDTQYF. The CDR3 region has the DNA TGTGCCAGCAGCGGACTAGCTGGAGATACGCAGTATTTT.

J is TRBJ2-7 and V is TRBV9, with a tentative D call TRBD1 (6 bases). Germline V gene lookup returns CDR1 SGDLS and CDR2 YYNGEE. The germline V and J ends were trimmed by 6 bases and 3 bases, with 16 bases remaining between them. The CDR3 spans 14 residues. CDR3 loop: CASIRRGHVYEQYF. For the CDR3, the DNA is TGTGCCAGCATCCGCCGGGGACACGTCTACGAGCAGTACTTC.

This clonotype was found a few times. The V and J genes are TRBV9 and TRBJ1-4; unclear D gene. The V end lost 0 bases, the J end lost 7 bases, and 10 bases lay between the germline ends. The CDR3 extends over 14 amino acids. Germline V gives CDR1 SGDLS, CDR2 YYNGEE. Here the CDR3 reads CASSVGEGGEKLFF. CDR3 bases: TGTGCCAGCAGCGTAGGAGAGGGAGGTGAAAAACTGTTTTTT. Variable domain in full (rest from reference TRBV9 and TRBJ1-4): DSGVTQTPKHLITATGQRVTLRCSPRSGDLSVYWYQQSLDQGLQFLIQYYNGEERAKGNILERFSAQQFPDLHSELNLSSLELGDSALYFCASSVGEGGEKLFFGSGTQLSVL.

This clonotype was counted only a few times. The rearrangement joins TRBV15 to TRBJ1-2, with D unresolved. Looked up from germline, CDR1 is LNHNV and CDR2 is YYDKDF (reference sequence). The CDR3 covers 14 residues. The V end was cut by 3 bases, the J end by 4 bases, with 12 bases between. This CDR3 reads CATSSGSGIYGYTF. For the CDR3, the DNA is TGTGCCACCAGCAGCGGTTCGGGTATCTATGGCTACACCTTC.

This chain joins TRBV28 and TRBJ1-1; D may be TRBD1 (6 bases). This CDR3 spans 15 amino acids. V was pared by 3 bases and J by 5 bases, with 16 bases between. Germline CDR1 MDHEN, CDR2 SYDVKM. Written as DNA, the CDR3 is TGTGCCAGCAGTTTTGCGGCAGGGGTTCTTACTGAAGCTTTCTTT. Protein product: CASSFAAGVLTEAFF.

J is TRBJ2-3 and V is TRBV29-1; 11 nucleotides line up with TRBD2. Germline V gene data show CDR1 as SQVTM and CDR2 as ANQGSEA. Trimming removed 3 bases from V and 0 bases from J; junction bases left unmatched: 8. This CDR3 is 17 amino acids long. As DNA, the CDR3 is TGCAGCGTTGACCTCGGACTAGCGGGTTCTAGCACAGATACGCAGTATTTT. As protein: CSVDLGLAGSSTDTQYF.

The V and J genes are TRBV3-1 and TRBJ1-6, with D perhaps TRBD1 (5 bases). The CDR3 has 18 amino acids. Looked up from germline, CDR1 is LGHDT and CDR2 is YNNKEL (reference sequence). Trimming took off 0 bases at V and 7 bases at J, with 19 bases between the two ends. This CDR3 is CASSQDFAGLQLNSPLHF. The DNA for the CDR3 is TGTGCCAGCAGCCAAGATTTCGCAGGGCTCCAACTCAATTCACCCCTCCACTTT. The variable domain in full, with the rest retrieved from reference TRBV3-1 and TRBJ1-6, is DTAVSQTPKYLVTQMGNDKSIKCEQNLGHDTMYWYKQDSKKFLKIMFSYNNKELIINETVPNRFSPKSPDKAHLNLHINSLELGDSAVYFCASSQDFAGLQLNSPLHFGNGTRLTVT.